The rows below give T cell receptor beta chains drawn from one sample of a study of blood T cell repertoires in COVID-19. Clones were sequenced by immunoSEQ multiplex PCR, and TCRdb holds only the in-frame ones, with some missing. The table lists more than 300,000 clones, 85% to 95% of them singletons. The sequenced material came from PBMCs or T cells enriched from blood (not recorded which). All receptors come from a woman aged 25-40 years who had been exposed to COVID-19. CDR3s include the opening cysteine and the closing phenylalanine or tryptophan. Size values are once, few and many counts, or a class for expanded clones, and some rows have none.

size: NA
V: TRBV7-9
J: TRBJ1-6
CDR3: CASSLASGTGGSPLHF

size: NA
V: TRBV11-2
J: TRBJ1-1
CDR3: CASRMRVSKREAFF

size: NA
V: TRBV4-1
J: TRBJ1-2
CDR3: CASRLAVEGRGYGYTF

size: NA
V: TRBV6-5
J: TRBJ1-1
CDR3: CASDEAYTEAFF

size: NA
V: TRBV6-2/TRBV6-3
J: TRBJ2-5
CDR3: CASSLSKGSGETQYF

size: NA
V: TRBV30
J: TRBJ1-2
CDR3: CAEGNYGYTF

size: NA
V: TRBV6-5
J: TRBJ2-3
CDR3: CASSWGQGTDTQYF

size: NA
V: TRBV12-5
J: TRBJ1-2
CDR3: CASGRDRGTYGYTF

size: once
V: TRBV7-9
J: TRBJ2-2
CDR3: CASSAPQGTGELFF

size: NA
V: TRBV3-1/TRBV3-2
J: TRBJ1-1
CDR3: CASSQVGSTEAFF

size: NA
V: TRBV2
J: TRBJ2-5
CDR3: CTSTGHRNQETQYF

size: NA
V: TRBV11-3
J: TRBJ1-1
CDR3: CASRGGQASRLWNTEAFF

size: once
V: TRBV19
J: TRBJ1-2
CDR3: CASSMVQGNYGYTF

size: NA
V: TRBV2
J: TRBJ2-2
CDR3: CASSYEQGAAAGELFF

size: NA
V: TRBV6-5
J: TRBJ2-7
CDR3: CASSARDRDEQYF

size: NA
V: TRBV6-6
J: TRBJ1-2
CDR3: CASSYSDRGGGYTF

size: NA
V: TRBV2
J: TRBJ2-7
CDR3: CASSEEQGRYEQYF

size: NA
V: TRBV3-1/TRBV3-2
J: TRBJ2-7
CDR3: CASSRQYEQYF

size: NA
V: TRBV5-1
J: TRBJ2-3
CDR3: CASSLGLAGGGTDTQYF

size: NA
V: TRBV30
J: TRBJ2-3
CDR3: CAARGAGDTQYF

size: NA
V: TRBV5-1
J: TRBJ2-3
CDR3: CASSSGTSAAKDTQYF

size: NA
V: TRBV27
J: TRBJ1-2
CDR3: CASSSYLLGGQGDDYGYTF